This is a list of T cell receptor beta chains from one sample in a study of blood T cell repertoires in COVID-19. Clones were sequenced by immunoSEQ multiplex PCR, and TCRdb holds only the in-frame ones, with some missing. Here the sample spans roughly 230,000 clones, 65% to 90% being singletons. Sequenced sample: peripheral blood. The receptor source for this set is a man in his fifties or sixties with COVID-19, enrolled during active disease. The CDR3 runs from the conserved cysteine through the conserved F or W. A D gene is named only where the DNA matches it firmly. Expanded clones get a size class; other rows say once, few or many, or leave the size out.

clone_size j_call d_call v_call cdr3_nt cdr3_aa
. TRBJ2-5 TRBD2 TRBV4-3 TGCGCCAGCAGCCAAGAATTCCAGCGGGGGGGACCGCAGACCCAGTACTTC CASSQEFQRGGPQTQYF
. TRBJ2-2 TRBD1 TRBV19 TGTGCCAGTAGTTACGACAGGGTGGCCGGGGAGCTGTTTTTT CASSYDRVAGELFF
few TRBJ1-6 . TRBV2 TGTGCCAGCAAGCAGGGACTGAATAATTCACCCCTCCACTTT CASKQGLNNSPLHF
. TRBJ2-2 . TRBV2 TGTGCCAGCAACCGGGGGACCCTCGGGGGGGAGCTGTTTTTT CASNRGTLGGELFF
few TRBJ1-2 TRBD1 TRBV5-5 TGTGCCAGCAACTCGCCGGGACAGCTTTGGCGGGGCTACACCTTC CASNSPGQLWRGYTF
. TRBJ1-2 TRBD1 TRBV7-9 TGTGCCAGCAGCCGCGGACAGGACCTCTATGGCTACACCTTC CASSRGQDLYGYTF
. TRBJ2-3 . TRBV30 TGTGCCTGGAGGGGACTTTTTTCCACAGATACGCAGTATTTT CAWRGLFSTDTQYF
. TRBJ2-2 . TRBV4-1 TGCGCCAGCAGCCAAGTACCAGGGGAACACGGGGAGCTGTTTTTT CASSQVPGEHGELFF
. TRBJ1-2 . TRBV18 TGTGCCAGCTCTGACGGGACTTCTAACTATGGCTACACCTTC CASSDGTSNYGYTF
. TRBJ1-1 TRBD1 TRBV5-1 TGCGCCAGCAGCTTGTCCGGGACAGGGAACACTGAAGCTTTCTTT CASSLSGTGNTEAFF
. TRBJ2-7 TRBD1 TRBV4-1 TGCGCCAGCAGCCATGGACAGGGCTACGAGCAGTACTTC CASSHGQGYEQYF
. TRBJ1-6 . TRBV6-2/TRBV6-3 TGTGCCAGCAGTTACCCGAGTTCCAGACTTAATTCACCCCTCCACTTT CASSYPSSRLNSPLHF
. TRBJ1-2 . TRBV2 TGTGCCAGCGATTCGTGGGGGGGTCGTGGCTATGGCTACACCTTC CASDSWGGRGYGYTF
. TRBJ1-5 . TRBV7-2 TGTGCCAGCAGCTTAATGGCGGGTCAGCCCCAGCATTTT CASSLMAGQPQHF
. TRBJ1-1 . TRBV5-1 TGCGCCAGCAGCTTGGAACCGGGAGTCACTGAAGCTTTCTTT CASSLEPGVTEAFF
. TRBJ2-2 . TRBV19 TGTGCCAGTAGTACCCGGGGCACCGGGGAGCTGTTTTTT CASSTRGTGELFF
. TRBJ1-2 . TRBV5-6 TGTGCCAGCAGCTTGGGGAGGTACTATGGCTACACCTTC CASSLGRYYGYTF
. TRBJ2-7 . TRBV27 TGTGCCAGCAGTTTAGGTCAGGGGCTGCTCTACGAGCAGTACTTC CASSLGQGLLYEQYF
. TRBJ1-1 . TRBV21-1 TGTGCCAGCAGCAAAGGCGGACACGGGGGACTGAACACTGAAGCTTTCTTT CASSKGGHGGLNTEAFF
. TRBJ2-7 TRBD2 TRBV6-5 TGTGCCAGCAGTTACATCGCAGCGGGGGGCCGCGAGCAGTACTTC CASSYIAAGGREQYF
. TRBJ1-1 TRBD1 TRBV5-1 TGCGCCAGCAGCTACGGGACAGGCGAAATGAACACTGAAGCTTTCTTT CASSYGTGEMNTEAFF
. TRBJ2-7 TRBD1 TRBV29-1 TGCAGCGTAGCAAGGGACAGGGGCTACGAGCAGTACTTC CSVARDRGYEQYF